The 17 T cell receptor beta chains in this list originate from one sample, sequenced in a study of graft-versus-host responses after intestinal transplantation. The table came from immunoSEQ multiplex PCR; TCRdb's copy has only in-frame clones and leaves some out. There are under 150,000 clones in the sample; 90% occur only once, and about 0.18% lies in the top ten. These receptors' targets are unknown. Sequences were derived from unstimulated CD4+ T cells sorted from spleen or lymph node cells, sampled before intestinal transplant. These receptors were obtained from a human donor who received an intestinal transplant.

The V and J genes are TRBV9 and TRBJ2-1; D gene unclear. CDR1 is SGDLS and CDR2 is YYNGEE in the germline V gene. CDR3 length equals 13 residues. V was shortened by 3 bases and J by 4 bases, with 8 bases between the two germline ends. CDR3 loop: CASSAVPYNEQFF. CDR3 nucleotides: TGTGCCAGCAGCGCGGTTCCTTACAATGAGCAGTTCTTC.

The rearrangement joins TRBV19 to TRBJ2-1; 9 nucleotides match TRBD1. The J segment lost 6 bases and the V segment lost 5 bases, leaving 5 bases of the junction unmatched. The CDR3 spans 14 residues. CDR1 LNHDA and CDR2 SQIVND come from the germline V gene (reference sequence). The DNA for the CDR3 is TGTGCCAGTAGTTGGGACAGGGCTACCAATGAGCAGTTCTTC. This encodes CASSWDRATNEQFF.

V and J are TRBV5-1 and TRBJ2-2; D is possibly TRBD1 (6 bases). This CDR3 contains 15 residues. The germline V and J ends were trimmed by 4 bases and 7 bases, with 17 bases remaining between them. Germline CDR1 is SGHRS and CDR2 is YFSETQ. CDR3 sequence reads: CASSLGLQGSGELFF. The CDR3 nucleotides are TGCGCCAGCAGCCTAGGGCTCCAGGGGAGCGGGGAGCTGTTTTTT.

The V and J genes are TRBV7-3 and TRBJ2-2, with TRBD1 matching 10 bases. V trimming: 5 bases; J trimming: 7 bases; junction bases outside the gene matches: 4. CDR3 length equals 14 residues. Germline V gene data show CDR1 as SGHTA and CDR2 as FQGTGA. CDR3 amino acids: CASSRTGGSGELFF. Here the CDR3 DNA reads TGTGCCAGCAGCCGGACAGGGGGGAGCGGGGAGCTGTTTTTT.

DNA for the CDR3: TGTGCCAGCAGCGTGGGCGGCAGGGTGGTCTACGAGCAGTACTTC. It specifies CASSVGGRVVYEQYF. V usage is TRBV7-8 and J usage is TRBJ2-7, with D maybe TRBD1 (5 bases). Trimming shortened V by 5 bases and J by 3 bases, and 17 bases separated the two germline ends. CDR1 and CDR2 (germline): SGHVS, FQNEAQ. The CDR3 is 15 residues long.

The chain joins TRBV5-8 to TRBJ2-1; TRBD1 aligns across 11 bases. From germline, CDR1 is SGHTS and CDR2 YDEGEE. The CDR3 runs 15 residues. V was pared by 4 bases and J by 4 bases, with 4 bases of the junction left unmatched. As DNA, the CDR3 is TGTGCCAGCAGCCTCGGGACAGGGGGTTACAATGAGCAGTTCTTC. Its translation is CASSLGTGGYNEQFF.

As for this clone: Other DNA sequences within the sample encode an identical CDR3. The chain employs TRBV6-5 and TRBJ1-4; no reliable D call. V was pared by 5 bases and J by 0 bases, with 7 bases between. This CDR3 spans 14 amino acids. Germline V gene data show CDR1 as MNHEY and CDR2 as SVGAGI. The DNA for the CDR3 is TGTGCCAGCAGTCCTACAGCAACTAATGAAAAACTGTTTTTT. Translation gives CASSPTATNEKLFF.

The rearrangement links TRBV18 to TRBJ1-6; 8 bases are shared with TRBD1. From germline, CDR1 is KGHSH and CDR2 LQKENI. V trimming: 1 base; J trimming: 8 bases; junction bases outside the gene matches: 10. The CDR3 totals 17 residues. CDR3 sequence (DNA): TGTGCCAGCTCACCACTCTGGACAGGGACGGGAGATTCACCCCTCCACTTT. It encodes CASSPLWTGTGDSPLHF.

V is TRBV18 and J is TRBJ2-7; D perhaps matches TRBD1 (6 bases). This CDR3 is 15 amino acids long. CDR1 and CDR2 (germline): KGHSH, LQKENI. V was trimmed by 4 bases and J by 7 bases, leaving 20 bases between them. The CDR3 loop is CASSRTGTPGGEQYF. The CDR3 nucleotides read TGTGCCAGCTCACGAACCGGGACACCGGGCGGGGAGCAGTACTTC.

This clone was detected once. The chain combines TRBV5-1 with TRBJ1-4; no clear D gene. Germline V lookup: CDR1 SGHRS, CDR2 YFSETQ. V lost 0 bases, J lost 5 bases, and 8 bases lay in between. There are 14 residues in the CDR3. CDR3 DNA: TGCGCCAGCAGCTTGGGGCACCAAAATGAAAAACTGTTTTTT. Residues: CASSLGHQNEKLFF. Full variable domain (rest looked up from reference TRBV5-1 and TRBJ1-4): KAGVTQTPRYLIKTRGQQVTLSCSPISGHRSVSWYQQTPGQGLQFLFEYFSETQRNKGNFPGRFSGRQFSNSRSEMNVSTLELGDSALYLCASSLGHQNEKLFFGSGTQLSVL.

The chain combines TRBV5-1 with TRBJ2-5; weak D call: TRBD2 (5 bases). The CDR3 has 13 residues. CDR1 and CDR2 from the germline V gene are SGHRS and YFSETQ. The V and J ends lost 0 bases and 4 bases respectively, with 7 bases between them. The CDR3 spells CASSLAGSETQYF. CDR3 DNA sequence: TGCGCCAGCAGCTTGGCGGGGTCAGAGACCCAGTACTTC.

This rearrangement joins TRBV5-1 to TRBJ2-1; 7 bases are shared with TRBD2. Germline V gene lookup returns CDR1 SGHRS and CDR2 YFSETQ. Germline trimming cut 7 bases from V and 6 bases from J; bases unmatched to any gene: 10. This CDR3 is 14 amino acids long. This chain's CDR3 is CASSRTSRVNEQFF. In DNA, the CDR3 is TGCGCCAGCTCCCGGACTAGTCGGGTCAATGAGCAGTTCTTC.

J is TRBJ2-3 and V is TRBV7-9; 8 bases are shared with TRBD1. This CDR3 spans 15 amino acids. Germline CDR1 reads SEHNR; CDR2 reads FQNEAQ (reference sequence). V lost 5 bases and J lost 2; bases outside the gene matches: 6. CDR3 amino acids: CASSQDRVFTDTQYF. The CDR3 bases are TGTGCCAGCAGCCAGGACAGGGTGTTCACAGATACGCAGTATTTT. Full variable domain (remainder filled in from reference TRBV7-9 and TRBJ2-3): DTGVSQNPRHKITKRGQNVTFRCDPISEHNRLYWYRQTLGQGPEFLTYFQNEAQLEKSRLLSDRFSAERPKGSFSTLEIQRTEQGDSAMYLCASSQDRVFTDTQYFGPGTRLTVL.

The chain has TRBV5-1 and TRBJ2-6; weak D call: TRBD1 (5 bases). This CDR3 contains 17 residues. Between the trimmed V and J ends, which lost 0 bases and 4 bases, there was a span of 14 bases. Germline V lookup: CDR1 SGHRS, CDR2 YFSETQ. The CDR3 DNA sequence: TGCGCCAGCAGCTTGGGGGGAAGGGGTGCAGGGGCCAACGTCCTGACTTTC. Its translation is CASSLGGRGAGANVLTF.

The chain has TRBV7-2 and TRBJ1-2; 9 nucleotides align to TRBD1. The CDR3 covers 17 residues. J lost 6 bases, V lost 5 bases, and 16 bases had no gene match. Germline V gene lookup returns CDR1 SGHTA and CDR2 FQGNSA. The CDR3 protein is CASSDRDTGTGKNGYTF. CDR3 bases: TGTGCCAGCAGCGACCGAGACACTGGGACAGGGAAAAATGGCTACACCTTC.

The chain combines TRBV29-1 with TRBJ2-1; D might be TRBD2 (6 bases). Germline-derived CDR1 and CDR2 are SQVTM and ANQGSEA. V lost 4 bases to trimming and J lost 1 base, with 14 bases between them. There are 15 residues in the CDR3. CDR3 nucleotides: TGCAGCGTTGGACTAGATGCGGTTTCCTACAATGAGCAGTTCTTC. Protein sequence: CSVGLDAVSYNEQFF.

This clone was observed a single time. J is TRBJ2-5 and V is TRBV5-5; D not resolved. This CDR3 is built from 15 residues. The V end lost 2 bases, the J end lost 1 base, and 12 bases lay between the germline ends. In germline, CDR1 is SGHKS, CDR2 YYEKEE (reference sequence). The chain's CDR3 is CASSLSTFSQETQYF. CDR3 DNA: TGTGCCAGCAGCTTATCGACTTTCTCCCAAGAGACCCAGTACTTC. The full variable domain, with the rest looked up from reference TRBV5-5 and TRBJ2-5, is DAGVTQSPTHLIKTRGQQVTLRCSPISGHKSVSWYQQVLGQGPQFIFQYYEKEERGRGNFPDRFSARQFPNYSSELNVNALLLGDSALYLCASSLSTFSQETQYFGPGTRLLVL.